The clone carrying this TCR beta chain was seen a handful of times. Its antigen remains unidentified. One junction end does not reproduce the germline sequence, and a read error may be involved. The PCR was carried out with 60 Vbeta primers and 13 Jbeta primers. Measured with immunoSEQ multiplex PCR; TCRdb has only the in-frame clones, and not every one. The repertoire holds 110,000 to 150,000 clones, with about 10% as singletons. The sample is drawn from a study of cytomegalovirus exposure and HLA in healthy donors. The study's findings and limits: TCR beta V segments were, for the most part, productive about 90% or about 30% of the time in an earlier analysis. A later analysis associated 15,000 or so TCR beta sequences with HLA alleles at a 0.05 false discovery rate. Analysis performed later showed TCR beta chains linked to HLA being more clonally expanded than equally common others. Sequencing probably produced one cluster of sequence variants that were highly shared.

Looked up from germline, CDR1 is SGHRS and CDR2 is YFSETQ. There are 15 residues in the CDR3. This clonotype originated in a man aged 50 or older in good health and CMV-seronegative. Sequencing was performed on PBMCs. This rearrangement joins TRBV5-1 to TRBJ2-3, with a possible D match to TRBD1 (6 bases). CDR3 nucleotide sequence: TGCGCCAGCAGTTTGGGCCGACAGGGCACAGATACGCAGTATTTT. Its protein is CASSLGRQGTDTQYF. Filled out from reference TRBV5-1 and TRBJ2-3, the complete variable domain reads KAGVTQTPRYLIKTRGQQVTLSCSPISGHRSVSWYQQTPGQGLQFLFEYFSETQRNKGNFPGRFSGRQFSNSRSEMNVSTLELGDSALYLCASSLGRQGTDTQYFGPGTRLTVL.